This TCR beta chain was sequenced during a study of blood T cells in healthy people across ages. Findings and caveats of the study: Naive CD4+ cells and diversity were both higher in long-lived donors than in aged donors. Researchers judged that diversity estimates from one million T cells fell short of true values.

Sample-barcoded 5' priming and a J-beta primer mix drove a second PCR of roughly 6 to 12 cycles. There were at least 2.5 million CDR3-containing paired-end reads obtained from each sample. Each CDR3 protein gets one entry after TCRdb re-called the 5' RACE reads with MiXCR. The sample has under 1,000,000 distinct CDR3 sequences, approximately 35% seen once. Healthy Caucasian individuals from Russia aged roughly 6 to 90 served as donors. In the case of this clonotype: Its specificity is not known.

Germline CDR1 is SGDLS and CDR2 is YYNGEE. Trimming took 4 bases from V and 5 from J; bases not matched to a gene: 12. This CDR3 spans 18 amino acids. This receptor was obtained from a man younger than 30 in good health. V usage is TRBV9 and J usage is TRBJ2-2; 12 bases line up with TRBD2. The sample consisted of blood. Here the CDR3 reads CASSPSVKLAGGTGELFF. As DNA, the CDR3 is TGTGCCAGCAGCCCAAGCGTCAAACTAGCGGGGGGTACCGGGGAGCTGTTTTTT.